This T cell receptor (beta chain) is drawn from a study of blood T cell repertoires in COVID-19. Across the whole study: Acute-phase and convalescent COVID-19 samples originated in the United States, Italy and Spain.

The germline V gene has CDR1 LNHDA and CDR2 SQIVND (reference sequence). The CDR3 extends over 15 amino acids. Trimming removed 6 bases from V and 1 base from J; junction bases left unmatched: 8. Profiled with immunoSEQ multiplex PCR; TCRdb holds only in-frame clones, not every one. Of about 250,000 clones listed, 75% to 85% are singletons. This TCR derives from a human donor in a cohort sampled during active COVID-19. The rearrangement uses TRBV19 and TRBJ1-1; 7 bases match TRBD1. The specimen was peripheral blood. This chain's CDR3 is CASSHAGQRNTEAFF. In nucleotides, the CDR3 is TGTGCCAGTAGCCACGCGGGACAGAGGAACACTGAAGCTTTCTTT. Looking up the rest from reference TRBV19 and TRBJ1-1 gives the full variable domain: DGGITQSPKYLFRKEGQNVTLSCEQNLNHDAMYWYRQDPGQGLRLIYYSQIVNDFQKGDIAEGYSVSREKKESFPLTVTSAQKNPTAFYLCASSHAGQRNTEAFFGQGTRLTVV.